This T cell receptor (beta chain) was sequenced in a study of T cell clonotyping in hematopoietic cell transplantation. CDR1 is LNHNV, CDR2 YYDKDF, per germline (reference sequence). This CDR3 contains 15 residues. J was trimmed by 1 base and V by 5 bases; bases with no gene match: 7. Remarks on this clone: The antigen remains unidentified.

Profiling relied on immunoSEQ multiplex PCR, and the TCRdb table lists in-frame clones only, not all of them. The profile covers fewer than 45,000 clones, with 88% appearing a single time and approximately 2% taken by the ten largest. Findings of the study overall: Broader posttransplant TCR repertoire diversity was predicted by graft donor and pretransplant recipient Inverse Simpson Index values. Recipient TCR diversity dropped after transplant; expanded clonotypes rose from day 30 to 180.

This clonotype originated in a woman between 40 and 55 years old in good health. Some clones in this sample may be carry-over from other donors' samples. V usage is TRBV15 and J usage is TRBJ2-7; 8 bases agree with TRBD2. Sequenced material: peripheral blood mononuclear cells. The CDR3 spells CATSGGREASYEQYF. In nucleotides, the CDR3 is TGTGCCACCAGCGGGGGGCGGGAGGCGTCCTACGAGCAGTACTTC.